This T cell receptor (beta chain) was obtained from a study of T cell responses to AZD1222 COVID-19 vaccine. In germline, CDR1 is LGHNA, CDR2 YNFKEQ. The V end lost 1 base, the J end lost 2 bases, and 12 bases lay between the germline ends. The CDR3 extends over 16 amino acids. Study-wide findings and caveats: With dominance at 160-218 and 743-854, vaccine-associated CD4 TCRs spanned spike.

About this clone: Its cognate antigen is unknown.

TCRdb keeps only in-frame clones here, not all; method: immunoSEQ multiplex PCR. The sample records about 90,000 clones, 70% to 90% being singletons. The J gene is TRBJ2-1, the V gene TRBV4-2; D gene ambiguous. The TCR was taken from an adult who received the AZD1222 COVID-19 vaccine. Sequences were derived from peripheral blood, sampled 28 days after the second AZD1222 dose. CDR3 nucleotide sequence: TGTGCCAGCAGCCAAGTTTTACTTACCCCCTACAATGAGCAGTTCTTC. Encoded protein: CASSQVLLTPYNEQFF.